This T cell receptor beta chain was identified during a study of cytomegalovirus exposure and HLA in healthy donors. Regarding the study as a whole: Only CMV serostatus was available as immune exposure information. Productive status was seen about 87% or about 30% of the time for most TCR beta V segments in an earlier analysis.

Germline CDR1 reads GTSNPN; CDR2 reads SVGIG (reference sequence). V lost 1 base and J lost 0, with 21 bases in between. The CDR3 contains 18 residues. As to this clone: Its antigen is currently unknown.

This PCR relied on a set of 60 Vbeta primers and 13 Jbeta primers. Profiled with immunoSEQ multiplex PCR; TCRdb holds only in-frame clones, not every one. The sample records some 140,000 clones, about 74% being singletons. The rearrangement joins TRBV30 to TRBJ1-1; a weak D match, TRBD1 (6 bases). This TCR derives from a woman aged 55 to 70 in good health and CMV-seronegative. Specimen: PBMCs. The CDR3 coding sequence is TGTGCCTGGAGTGCGCGGAGGCAGGGGAGTCAAATGAACACTGAAGCTTTCTTT. Translated, it gives CAWSARRQGSQMNTEAFF.